This TCR beta chain comes out of a study of CD8+ T cells in alopecia areata. Study context: At a dose of 5 to 10 mg twice daily, oral tofacitinib was given to treated patients. Treated patients were scored for severity by percent of scalp affected. Study observations and caveats: Within the top 100, expanded CD8+ clones significantly decreased with tofacitinib, as did scalp clonality. The study found higher clonality in lesional than normal scalp, especially in alopecia totalis/universalis.

The length of the CDR3 is 15 residues. V was shortened by 1 base and J by 6 bases, with 16 bases between the two germline ends. The germline V gene has CDR1 MDHEN and CDR2 SYDVKM. To note about this clone: Its antigen is not identified.

Following extraction, RNA underwent reverse transcription to cDNA, which served as the sequencing template. Profiling relied on immunoSEQ multiplex PCR, and the TCRdb table lists in-frame clones only, not all of them. The sample lists some 44,000 clones, roughly 89% occurring once. This sample's treatment: oral pan-JAK inhibitor, 5-10 mg twice daily. The receptor's source is a human donor with alopecia areata. V is TRBV28 and J is TRBJ2-7; D assignment may be TRBD1 or TRBD2 (5 bases each). The sample here was CD8+ T cells sorted from blood, taken at week 24, from a patient treated with tofacitinib. The CDR3 region has the DNA TGTGCCAGCAGTTTATTGTTCAGGGACCAGCTCGAGCAGTACTTC. It yields the protein CASSLLFRDQLEQYF.